The rows below give T cell receptor beta chains drawn from one sample of a study of blood T cell repertoires in COVID-19. The protocol was immunoSEQ multiplex PCR, while the TCRdb copy is restricted to in-frame clones and leaves out a portion. The sample contains around 160,000 clones, about nine tenths of which appear only once. Sequencing was carried out using PBMCs or T cells enriched from blood (not recorded which). The receptors come from a middle-aged woman who had been exposed to COVID-19. Each CDR3 is given with its conserved first and last residue. A D gene is named only where the DNA matches it firmly. Where a row states a size, it is once, few, many or the class of an expanded clone; other rows omit it.

abundance,d_gene,j_gene,v_gene,CDR3aa,CDR3nt
.,.,TRBJ1-1,TRBV20-1,CSASEAGGYTEAFF,TGCAGTGCTAGTGAGGCAGGCGGGTACACTGAAGCTTTCTTT
.,TRBD1,TRBJ2-2,TRBV27,CATRQGSNTGELFF,TGTGCCACCAGACAGGGGTCGAACACCGGGGAGCTGTTTTTT
.,.,TRBJ2-5,TRBV2,CASSERETQYF,TGTGCCAGCAGTGAACGGGAGACCCAGTACTTC
.,.,TRBJ1-2,TRBV6-5,CATFGAAYTF,TGTGCCACCTTTGGGGCCGCCTACACCTTC
.,.,TRBJ1-4,TRBV12-3/TRBV12-4,CASIRNGEKLFF,TGTGCCAGCATCCGCAACGGTGAAAAACTGTTTTTT
.,.,TRBJ1-2,TRBV28,CASQTAFNYGYTF,TGTGCCAGCCAGACAGCTTTTAACTATGGCTACACCTTC
.,.,TRBJ1-2,TRBV29-1,CSVGDTTYGYTF,TGCAGCGTGGGGGACACCACATATGGCTACACCTTC
.,TRBD1,TRBJ2-7,TRBV7-9,CASSSGTAFSYEQYF,TGTGCCAGCAGCTCCGGGACAGCCTTCTCCTACGAGCAGTACTTC
.,.,TRBJ1-1,TRBV27,CASSLSFRQLVQTEAFF,TGTGCCAGCAGTTTATCCTTTAGACAGCTTGTTCAAACTGAAGCTTTCTTT
.,TRBD2,TRBJ2-3,TRBV7-3,CASSSQTGGGTDTQYF,TGTGCCAGCAGCTCCCAGACCGGGGGGGGCACAGATACGCAGTATTTT
.,TRBD1,TRBJ2-7,TRBV6-5,CASSYSRQGKAYEQYF,TGTGCCAGCAGTTACTCCCGACAGGGTAAGGCCTACGAGCAGTACTTC
.,.,TRBJ2-3,TRBV7-9,CASSASQQGTDTQYF,TGTGCCAGCAGCGCTTCACAACAGGGTACAGATACGCAGTATTTT
.,TRBD1,TRBJ1-6,TRBV27,CASWDSNSPLHF,TGTGCCAGCTGGGACAGCAATTCACCCCTCCACTTT
.,TRBD2,TRBJ2-3,TRBV10-3,CAISLTSGNTDTQYF,TGTGCCATCAGCTTGACTAGCGGGAATACAGATACGCAGTATTTT
.,.,TRBJ1-3,TRBV7-6,CASSSGYGNTIYF,TGTGCCAGCAGCTCAGGGTACGGAAACACCATATATTTT
.,.,TRBJ1-2,TRBV2,CASSELELNYGYTF,TGTGCCAGCAGTGAATTGGAGCTTAACTATGGCTACACCTTC
.,TRBD1,TRBJ1-4,TRBV4-3,CASRPTGTANEKLFF,TGCGCCAGCAGGCCGACCGGGACAGCTAATGAAAAACTGTTTTTT
once,.,TRBJ2-4,TRBV5-1,CASSLAAGVKGLAKNIQYF,TGCGCCAGCAGCTTGGCCGCCGGGGTCAAGGGACTAGCCAAAAACATTCAGTACTTC
once,TRBD2,TRBJ2-7,TRBV10-3,CAIAGVSEQYF,TGTGCCATCGCGGGGGTGAGCGAGCAGTACTTC
.,.,TRBJ1-6,TRBV5-1,CASSLSHTESPLHF,TGCGCCAGCAGCTTGTCACATACGGAGTCACCCCTCCACTTT
once,.,TRBJ2-1,TRBV19,CAIGGYNEQFF,TGTGCCATAGGGGGATACAATGAGCAGTTCTTC
few,.,TRBJ2-7,TRBV19,CASSRTGTNYEQYF,TGTGCCAGTAGTAGAACCGGGACAAACTACGAGCAGTACTTC
.,.,TRBJ2-1,TRBV4-3,CASSQVTGSNEQFF,TGCGCCAGCAGCCAAGTGACCGGGAGCAATGAGCAGTTCTTC
few,.,TRBJ1-2,TRBV19,CASSIVAREELGYTF,TGTGCCAGTAGTATAGTGGCCAGGGAAGAGTTGGGCTACACCTTC
.,TRBD2,TRBJ2-1,TRBV2,CASSELAASNEQFF,TGTGCCAGCAGTGAACTAGCGGCTTCCAATGAGCAGTTCTTC
.,.,TRBJ1-1,TRBV2,CASSPRTVNTEAFF,TGTGCCAGCAGTCCGAGGACAGTTAACACTGAAGCTTTCTTT
.,TRBD1,TRBJ1-2,TRBV29-1,CSVQQGAEGYTF,TGCAGCGTGCAACAGGGGGCGGAGGGCTACACCTTC
.,TRBD2,TRBJ2-7,TRBV28,CASSPTGLAGAYEQYF,TGTGCCAGCAGTCCGACGGGACTAGCGGGAGCCTACGAGCAGTACTTC
.,TRBD2,TRBJ2-1,TRBV28,CASSFVSGGYNEQFF,TGTGCCAGCAGTTTTGTGAGCGGGGGCTACAATGAGCAGTTCTTC
.,.,TRBJ2-7,TRBV6-2/TRBV6-3,CASSLHDRYEQYF,TGTGCCAGCAGTTTACACGACAGGTACGAGCAGTACTTC
.,TRBD1,TRBJ1-2,TRBV2,CASSYLKDRMDYGYTF,TGTGCCAGCAGTTACCTTAAGGACAGGATGGACTATGGCTACACCTTC
.,.,TRBJ1-4,TRBV5-5,CASSLQGTNEKLFF,TGTGCCAGCAGCTTACAGGGAACTAATGAAAAACTGTTTTTT
.,.,TRBJ1-1,TRBV10-3,CAISAGGNTEAFF,TGTGCCATCAGCGCCGGGGGGAACACTGAAGCTTTCTTT
.,.,TRBJ2-3,TRBV21-1,CASFGQGSTDTQYF,.
.,TRBD2,TRBJ2-3,TRBV2,CASSMTSGPYTDTQYF,TGTGCCAGCAGTATGACTAGCGGGCCGTACACAGATACGCAGTATTTT
.,.,TRBJ2-3,TRBV5-5,CASSRGQQGLGDTQYF,TGTGCCAGCAGCCGGGGCCAACAGGGCCTCGGAGATACGCAGTATTTT
.,TRBD2,TRBJ2-7,TRBV28,CSIAGAYPYEQYF,TGTTCTATAGCGGGAGCCTACCCCTACGAGCAGTACTTC
.,TRBD1,TRBJ2-7,TRBV5-1,CASSSPGQGAYEQYF,TGCGCCAGCAGCTCCCCGGGACAGGGGGCTTACGAGCAGTACTTC
.,.,TRBJ1-2,TRBV25-1,CASSEQGNYGYTF,TGTGCCAGCAGCGAGCAGGGGAACTATGGCTACACCTTC
.,.,TRBJ2-1,TRBV27,CASDLPGNNEQFF,TGTGCCAGCGATCTGCCGGGGAACAATGAGCAGTTCTTC
.,TRBD1,TRBJ1-1,TRBV4-2,CASSRTGGQSLEAFF,TGTGCCAGCAGCCGTACAGGGGGTCAATCCCTTGAAGCTTTCTTT
few,TRBD1,TRBJ2-5,TRBV5-1,CASSYDRDQETQYF,TGCGCCAGCAGCTACGACAGGGACCAAGAGACCCAGTACTTC
.,TRBD1,TRBJ1-3,TRBV4-3,CASSQDRDRAGNTIYF,TGCGCCAGCAGCCAAGACAGGGACAGGGCTGGAAACACCATATATTTT
.,TRBD1,TRBJ1-2,TRBV12-3/TRBV12-4,CASSLTGNYGYTF,TGTGCCAGCAGTCTGACAGGGAACTATGGCTACACCTTC
.,.,TRBJ1-1,TRBV29-1,CSVETKGRKTEAFF,TGCAGCGTTGAAACGAAGGGGCGAAAGACTGAAGCTTTCTTT
.,TRBD1,TRBJ2-7,TRBV27,CASSLSYGTVAYEQYF,TGTGCCAGCAGTTTATCCTACGGGACAGTCGCCTACGAGCAGTACTTC
.,.,TRBJ2-7,TRBV28,CASKTGIYEQYF,TGTGCCAGCAAGACAGGAATCTACGAGCAGTACTTC
.,.,TRBJ2-7,TRBV27,CASRDRSYEQYF,TGTGCCAGCAGGGACAGATCCTACGAGCAGTACTTC
.,TRBD1,TRBJ1-5,TRBV28,CASSMYRGTNQPQHF,TGTGCCAGCAGTATGTACAGGGGAACCAATCAGCCCCAGCATTTT